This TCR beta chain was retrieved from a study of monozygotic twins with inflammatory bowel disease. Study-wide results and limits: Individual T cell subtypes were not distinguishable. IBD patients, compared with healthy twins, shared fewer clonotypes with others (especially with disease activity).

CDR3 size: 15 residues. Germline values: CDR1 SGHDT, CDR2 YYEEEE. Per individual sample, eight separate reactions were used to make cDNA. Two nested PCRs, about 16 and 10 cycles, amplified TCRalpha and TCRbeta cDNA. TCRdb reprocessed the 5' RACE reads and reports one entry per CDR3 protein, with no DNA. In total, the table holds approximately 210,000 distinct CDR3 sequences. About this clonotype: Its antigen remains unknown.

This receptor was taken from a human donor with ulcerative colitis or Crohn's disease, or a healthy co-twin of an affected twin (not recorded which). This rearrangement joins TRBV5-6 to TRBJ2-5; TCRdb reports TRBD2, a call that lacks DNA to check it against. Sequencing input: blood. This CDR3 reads CASSSPSGSGETQYF.